A single T cell receptor beta chain is shown here with its context. This record belongs to a study of T cell changes during pregnancy in multiple sclerosis. This CDR3 comprises 14 residues. The V and J ends lost 4 bases and 8 bases, in that order; junction bases with no gene match: 5. The germline V gene encodes CDR1 SGHDN and CDR2 FVKESK. Using immunoSEQ multiplex PCR, the repertoire was profiled, and TCRdb retains in-frame clones only, with some absent. The table has 65,000 to 80,000 clones, more than 90% seen once. The rearrangement joins TRBV14 to TRBJ1-2; TRBD1 matches at 12 bases. The input for sequencing was CD4+ T cells from peripheral blood mononuclear cells, taken before pregnancy. This sequence originates from a female donor with multiple sclerosis, enrolled in a pregnancy study. The chain's CDR3 is CASSRDRGQYGYTF. CDR3 coding DNA: TGTGCCAGCAGCCGGGACAGGGGGCAGTACGGCTACACCTTC.